This is a list of T cell receptor beta chains from one sample in a study of T-cell reconstitution after alpha-beta-depleted transplantation in children. One entry per CDR3 protein, called by TCRdb with MiXCR from the PCR reads. This sample yields a few hundred thousand distinct CDR3 sequences, of which more than 7.5% are seen a single time; about 5% belongs to the top ten. The source was PBMCs from the stem cell graft donor, collected from the stem cell graft. The receptors were gathered from a human donor who donated a stem cell graft to a child with SCID. CDR3s include the opening cysteine and the closing phenylalanine or tryptophan. Each record gives: V gene, J gene, D gene, clone size, CDR3 protein, CDR3 DNA. The D gene is left open where the match is weak. The size entry is marked missing in some rows and otherwise reads once, few, many or a size class.

TRBV10-2,TRBJ2-3,.,many,CASSALGNTQYF,TGCGCCAGCAGTGCACTGGGGAATACGCAGTATTTT
TRBV7-2,TRBJ2-5,.,many,CASSFGRTEETQYF,TGTGCCAGCAGCTTTGGGAGGACAGAAGAGACCCAGTACTTC
TRBV5-1,TRBJ2-5,.,.,CASSDHPVPFRETQYF,TGCGCCAGCAGCGACCACCCGGTCCCCTTCCGAGAGACCCAGTACTTC
TRBV5-5,TRBJ1-2,.,many,CASSLDIRGHYGYTF,TGTGCCAGCAGCTTGGATATCCGCGGACACTATGGCTACACCTTC
TRBV11-1,TRBJ2-1,TRBD1,many,CASSSPGTGVYNEQFF,TGTGCCAGCAGCTCACCCGGGACAGGGGTCTACAATGAGCAGTTCTTC
TRBV7-2,TRBJ1-2,.,many,CASSLARGVYGYTF,TGTGCCAGCAGCTTAGCGAGGGGGGTCTATGGCTACACCTTC
TRBV7-2,TRBJ2-7,.,many,CASSLWGLEGFNEQYF,TGTGCCAGCAGCTTATGGGGCCTGGAGGGCTTCAACGAGCAGTACTTC
TRBV20-1,TRBJ2-5,TRBD2,many,CSAPTGGSETQYF,TGCAGTGCGCCCACGGGGGGGTCAGAGACCCAGTACTTC
TRBV7-9,TRBJ1-1,.,many,CATRTANPEAFF,TGTGCCACCCGGACGGCGAATCCTGAAGCTTTCTTT
TRBV20-1,TRBJ1-5,.,.,CSARDFREYNQPQHF,TGCAGTGCTAGAGATTTTCGGGAGTACAATCAGCCCCAGCATTTT
TRBV4-2,TRBJ2-3,.,.,CASSQGRGSTDTQYF,TGTGCCAGCAGCCAAGGGAGGGGTAGCACAGATACGCAGTATTTT
TRBV5-1,TRBJ2-2,.,many,CASSLAGVGILNTGELFF,TGCGCCAGCAGCTTGGCCGGGGTCGGGATTTTGAACACCGGGGAGCTGTTTTTT
TRBV12-3/TRBV12-4,TRBJ1-4,TRBD1,many,CASSAIRGPANEKLFF,TGTGCCAGCAGTGCGATCAGGGGGCCGGCTAATGAAAAACTGTTTTTT
TRBV10-3,TRBJ2-7,.,many,CAISESRVSSYEQYF,TGTGCCATCAGTGAGTCGAGAGTCAGCTCCTACGAGCAGTACTTC
TRBV18,TRBJ1-1,TRBD1,many,CASSQQGARDTEAFF,TGTGCCAGCTCGCAACAGGGGGCGCGCGACACTGAAGCTTTCTTT
TRBV10-3,TRBJ2-7,TRBD1,many,CAISQGQGPSYEQYF,TGTGCCATCAGCCAGGGACAGGGGCCTTCCTACGAGCAGTACTTC
TRBV6-5,TRBJ1-1,.,many,CASSYRQGTTEAFF,TGTGCCAGCAGTTACCGGCAGGGGACCACTGAAGCTTTCTTT
TRBV20-1,TRBJ2-7,.,few,CCARDKWSGGSTYEQYF,TGCTGTGCTAGAGATAAGTGGAGCGGTGGGAGCACCTACGAGCAGTACTTC
TRBV20-1,TRBJ2-3,TRBD2,.,CSARTSGGLEGTQYF,TGCAGTGCGCGGACTAGCGGGGGGCTGGAAGGTACGCAGTATTTT
TRBV10-3,TRBJ2-7,.,many,CAISGTGEVAYEQYF,TGTGCCATCAGTGGAACAGGGGAGGTGGCCTACGAGCAGTACTTC
TRBV20-1,TRBJ2-4,TRBD2,many,CSASSTSGGAYQYF,TGCAGTGCTTCTTCGACTAGCGGGGGGGCTTATCAGTACTTC
TRBV11-1,TRBJ1-5,.,many,CASSLKGHLLMGPNQPQHF,TGTGCCAGCAGCTTAAAGGGGCATCTCCTGATGGGTCCCAATCAGCCCCAGCATTTT
TRBV3-1,TRBJ2-1,TRBD1,.,CASSQDRTGAPSEQFF,TGTGCCAGCAGCCAAGATCGTACAGGGGCCCCTTCTGAGCAGTTCTTC
TRBV20-1,TRBJ1-1,.,.,CSGRNQRGGTEAFF,TGCAGTGGTAGGAATCAGAGGGGGGGCACTGAAGCTTTCTTT
TRBV6-1,TRBJ2-7,TRBD1,many,CASARFPGQAGEQYF,TGTGCCAGCGCGCGGTTTCCGGGACAGGCGGGTGAGCAGTACTTC
TRBV9,TRBJ2-7,.,many,CASSVGSGLKGEQYF,TGTGCCAGCAGCGTAGGGTCCGGCCTCAAAGGCGAGCAGTACTTC